This paragraph covers one T cell receptor beta chain sequence. The sample comes from a study of blood T cell repertoires in COVID-19. Study-level background: Acute and convalescent COVID-19 samples came from the United States, Italy and Spain. In each case, the material was cDNA or gDNA derived from T cells, B-cell-depleted T cells, or PBMCs.

The V and J ends lost 0 bases and 7 bases respectively, with 21 bases between them. This CDR3 region has 17 residues. The germline CDR1 and CDR2 sequences are LNHNV and YYDKDF (reference sequence). Per the study methods: How many nucleated cells were present was estimated from reference gene primer amplification. Assay: immunoSEQ multiplex PCR; the TCRdb copy retains only in-frame clones and omits some. That table furnishes V, J and clone size, whereas the DNA furnished D and trimming. The sample shows 150,000 or so clones, roughly four fifths of them seen only once. The rearrangement joins TRBV15 to TRBJ1-2; D possibly corresponds to TRBD1 (5 bases). Sequencing was carried out using peripheral blood. The receptor was isolated from a human donor with acute or convalescent COVID-19. The donor label of this sample is uncertain. The CDR3 reads CATSRDYRSWGEGGYTF. The CDR3 region has the DNA TGTGCCACCAGCAGAGATTATCGGAGTTGGGGGGAGGGTGGCTACACCTTC.